A single sample gave rise to the 24 T cell receptor beta chains below, sequenced in a study of Ad26.COV2.S vaccination and SARS-CoV-2 variants. Specified treatment: around 19 received Ad26.COV2.S at low or high dose, single or two shots; roughly five received placebo; per-sample allocation not given. Sampling was performed 63 days after the first vaccine or placebo injection. The table came from immunoSEQ multiplex PCR; TCRdb's copy has only in-frame clones and leaves some out. The sample contains under 250,000 clones, around 90% of which appear only once. Source: peripheral blood, taken in a trial of Ad26.COV2.S vaccine versus placebo. The receptors stem from a person aged 18 to 65 who received the Ad26.COV2.S COVID-19 vaccine or a placebo.

V is TRBV30 and J is TRBJ2-5; D is perhaps TRBD1 or TRBD2 (5 bases each). Germline loops: CDR1 GTSNPN, CDR2 SVGIG (reference sequence). This CDR3 contains 15 residues. V lost 1 base, J lost 5 bases, and 17 bases lay in between. This CDR3 is CAWSGVRGVGETQYF. Here the CDR3 DNA reads TGTGCCTGGAGTGGCGTGAGAGGGGTCGGGGAGACCCAGTACTTC.

This rearrangement joins TRBV6-2 or TRBV6-3 to TRBJ2-3; unclear D gene. CDR3 length equals 18 residues. CDR1 is MNHEY, CDR2 SVGEGT, per germline. With 0 bases removed from V and 2 bases from J, the gap between germline ends came to 18 bases. DNA for the CDR3: TGTGCCAGCAGTTACTCCCCTGGGCTTATGGGGAACACAGATACGCAGTATTTT. Its translation is CASSYSPGLMGNTDTQYF.

V usage is TRBV23-1 and J usage is TRBJ1-3, with D unresolved. TRBV23-1 is filed as an ORF, its function uncertain. The CDR3 sequence is 15 residues long. Trimming stripped 4 bases from V and 0 bases from J, with 10 bases between. CDR3 loop: CASSRCTGSGNTIYF. The CDR3 bases are TGCGCCAGCAGTCGTTGTACTGGCTCTGGAAACACCATATATTTT.

V and J are TRBV19 and TRBJ1-2; the D is unclear. Per germline, CDR1 LNHDA and CDR2 SQIVND (reference sequence). V lost 3 bases, J lost 4 bases, and 3 bases lay in between. This CDR3 spans 11 amino acids. The DNA for the CDR3 is TGTGCCAGTAGTATCGGCTATGGCTACACCTTC. Encoded protein: CASSIGYGYTF.

V and J are TRBV10-2 and TRBJ1-2; maybe TRBD1 (6 bases). V was shortened by 3 bases and J by 2 bases, with 7 bases between the two germline ends. The CDR3 length is 13 residues. In germline, CDR1 is WSHSY, CDR2 SAAADI. The CDR3 region has the DNA TGCGCCAGCAGTGAAGGGGGGAACTATGGCTACACCTTC. It translates to CASSEGGNYGYTF.

The gene calls are TRBV6-6 and TRBJ1-6, with a weak D call TRBD1 (5 bases). CDR1 and CDR2 (germline): MNHNY, SVGAGI (reference sequence). The CDR3 extends over 13 amino acids. Between the trimmed V and J ends, which lost 6 bases and 8 bases, there was a span of 11 bases. The CDR3 DNA is TGTGCCAGCAGCATAACCAGGGATTCACCCCTCCACTTT. Protein: CASSITRDSPLHF.

This clone showed up just once. J is TRBJ1-5 and V is TRBV5-4; 7 nucleotides match TRBD1. V shed 4 bases and J 3 bases; nucleotides not matched to a gene: 10. The CDR3 covers 16 residues. Per the germline V gene, CDR1 is SGHNT and CDR2 is YYREEE (reference sequence). In nucleotides, the CDR3 is TGTGCCAGCAGCAAGTACCCTACAGGGGACAATCAGCCCCAGCATTTT. Translation gives CASSKYPTGDNQPQHF.

This rearrangement joins TRBV4-1 to TRBJ2-3; D possibly corresponds to TRBD2 (6 bases). Trimming cost V 1 base and J 3 bases, with 11 bases left between them. The germline V gene has CDR1 MGHRA and CDR2 YSYEKL. The CDR3 length is 15 residues. CDR3 region: CASSQGAGRTDTQYF. As DNA, the CDR3 is TGCGCCAGCAGCCAAGGCGCGGGACGAACAGATACGCAGTATTTT.

The V gene is TRBV5-1, the J gene TRBJ2-1; 7 bases line up with TRBD1. CDR1 SGHRS and CDR2 YFSETQ come from the germline V gene. This CDR3 spans 13 amino acids. V was clipped by 6 bases and J by 6 bases; unmatched bases: 6. The CDR3 sequence is CASNDRVGNEQFF. The CDR3 DNA follows: TGCGCCAGCAATGACAGGGTTGGCAATGAGCAGTTCTTC.

The rearrangement uses TRBV6-5 and TRBJ2-7; D is unresolved. Germline CDR1 and CDR2: MNHEY and SVGAGI. The CDR3 has 14 amino acids. V was clipped by 6 bases and J by 7 bases, with 19 bases between them. CDR3 amino acids: CASRTRDTAREQYV. The DNA of the CDR3 is TGTGCCAGCAGGACCCGCGACACGGCCCGGGAGCAGTACGTC.

The chain couples TRBV27 to TRBJ2-1, with 8 bases fitting TRBD2. V shed 7 bases and J 8 bases; nucleotides not matched to a gene: 10. Germline-derived CDR1 and CDR2 are MNHEY and SMNVEV (reference sequence). This CDR3 has 14 residues. The CDR3 DNA follows: TGTGCCAGCACCTCGGGGCGGGGGGCCTATGAGCAGTTCTTC. Its protein is CASTSGRGAYEQFF.

The chain employs TRBV7-9 and TRBJ1-2, with 8 positions matching TRBD1. With V trimmed by 5 bases and J by 3 bases, 8 bases remained unmatched. Germline CDR1 SEHNR, CDR2 FQNEAQ (reference sequence). This CDR3 is built from 15 residues. The DNA for the CDR3 is TGTGCCAGCAGCAAGGGGTCAGGGGGCGACTATGGCTACACCTTC. Translation: CASSKGSGGDYGYTF.

On this clone itself: Distinct nucleotide sequences in the sample also encode this CDR3. The chain's CDR3 is CASSSGLAGGLDTQYF. CDR3 nucleotide sequence: TGTGCCAGCAGCTCCGGACTAGCGGGGGGGTTAGATACGCAGTATTTT. The genes are TRBV7-3 and TRBJ2-3, with 15 bases aligning to TRBD2. The germline V gene encodes CDR1 SGHTA and CDR2 FQGTGA. After removal of 4 bases from V and 5 bases from J, the junction contained 4 bases not matched to a gene. This CDR3 contains 16 residues.

The rearrangement uses TRBV6-4 and TRBJ2-2; D remains ambiguous. The CDR3 contains 15 residues. Trimming pared 2 bases from V and 1 base from J, leaving 8 bases between. Germline lookup yields CDR1 MRHNA and CDR2 SNTAGT. CDR3 region: CASSDTAKNTGELFF. The CDR3, as DNA: TGTGCCAGCAGTGACACAGCCAAGAACACCGGGGAGCTGTTTTTT.

The chain recombines TRBV7-8 with TRBJ2-1; 7 bases map to TRBD2. The V segment lost 1 base and the J segment 5 bases; nucleotides outside the gene matches: 11. The CDR3 runs to 17 residues. Germline V gene sequence: CDR1 SGHVS, CDR2 FQNEAQ. CDR3 nucleotides: TGTGCCAGCAGCTTAGACGGGGCCGGGAGGCTACACAATGAGCAGTTCTTC. Translated: CASSLDGAGRLHNEQFF.

This chain links TRBV4-2 with TRBJ1-5; D may be TRBD1 (5 bases). This CDR3 is 16 amino acids long. Germline V gene data show CDR1 as LGHNA and CDR2 as YNFKEQ. The V and J ends lost 1 base and 3 bases respectively, with 13 bases between them. This CDR3 reads CASSQVGAGNNQPQHF. The CDR3 region has the DNA TGTGCCAGCAGCCAAGTCGGGGCAGGGAACAATCAGCCCCAGCATTTT.

The gene calls are TRBV28 and TRBJ1-5, with D uncertain. The length of the CDR3 is 17 residues. CDR1 and CDR2 from the germline V gene are MDHEN and SYDVKM. With 2 bases removed from V and 3 bases from J, the gap between germline ends came to 17 bases. The CDR3 region has the DNA TGTGCCAGCAGTTTAAGCGGGATTCGGGCGACCAATCAGCCCCAGCATTTT. It translates to CASSLSGIRATNQPQHF.

The CDR3 bases are TGTGCCAGCAGCGTAGGAGGGTCAGGTGAGCAGTTCTTC. It is translated as CASSVGGSGEQFF. The V call is TRBV9, the J call TRBJ2-1; a weak D match, TRBD2 (5 bases). Germline V gene data show CDR1 as SGDLS and CDR2 as YYNGEE. V lost 0 bases to trimming and J lost 9 bases, with 10 bases between them. This CDR3 comprises 13 residues.

V gene TRBV27 combines with J gene TRBJ1-1, with TRBD1 as a possible D gene (6 bases). The CDR3 extends over 15 amino acids. Trimming cost V 3 bases and J 1 base, with 12 bases left between them. CDR1 is MNHEY, CDR2 SMNVEV, per germline (reference sequence). The CDR3 here is CASSFRGGRNTEAFF. The DNA of the CDR3 is TGTGCCAGCAGTTTCCGCGGGGGCAGGAACACTGAAGCTTTCTTT.

The V gene is TRBV30, the J gene TRBJ2-7, with D possibly being TRBD1 or TRBD2 (5 bases each). V lost 5 bases, J lost 1 base, and 15 bases lay in between. Germline-derived CDR1 and CDR2 are GTSNPN and SVGIG (reference sequence). The CDR3 spans 14 residues. The CDR3 DNA sequence: TGTGCCTGGTTGGAGAGGGGCCCTTCCTACGAGCAGTACTTC. This gives the protein CAWLERGPSYEQYF. Using reference TRBV30 and TRBJ2-7 for the parts outside the CDR3, the full variable domain is SQTIHQWPATLVQPVGSPLSLECTVEGTSNPNLYWYRQAAGRGLQLLFYSVGIGQISSEVPQNLSASRPQDRQFILSSKKLLLSDSGFYLCAWLERGPSYEQYFGPGTRLTVT.

The rearrangement links TRBV4-2 to TRBJ1-5; 7 nucleotides line up with TRBD1. V lost 3 bases to trimming and J lost 6 bases; unmatched junction nucleotides: 5. Looked up from germline, CDR1 is LGHNA and CDR2 is YNFKEQ. The CDR3 is 14 amino acids. For the CDR3, the DNA is TGTGCCAGCAGCCAGGAGACAGGGACTCAGCCCCAGCATTTT. Residues: CASSQETGTQPQHF.

The chain joins TRBV27 to TRBJ1-6; the match to TRBD1 covers 7 bases. Germline V gene sequence: CDR1 MNHEY, CDR2 SMNVEV (reference sequence). The CDR3 totals 15 residues. J lost 6 bases, V lost 3 bases, and 5 bases had no gene match. The CDR3, as DNA: TGTGCCAGCAGTTTCCGCGACAGGGCTAATTCACCCCTCCACTTT. Protein: CASSFRDRANSPLHF.

The CDR3 loop is CAWSVPAVLAFPDNEQFF. The CDR3, as DNA: TGTGCCTGGAGTGTACCCGCAGTACTAGCCTTTCCCGACAATGAGCAGTTCTTC. The rearrangement uses TRBV30 and TRBJ2-1; tentative D call: TRBD2 (6 bases). Trimming pared 0 bases from V and 5 bases from J, leaving 23 bases between. Germline CDR1 reads GTSNPN; CDR2 reads SVGIG (reference sequence). The CDR3 loop spans 18 amino acids.

The chain has TRBV9 and TRBJ1-2; the D gene is possibly TRBD1 (5 bases). Germline V gene lookup returns CDR1 SGDLS and CDR2 YYNGEE. V dropped 4 bases and J dropped 2 bases, with 9 bases sitting between them. The CDR3 extends over 13 amino acids. The CDR3: CASSRSGNYGYTF. The DNA for the CDR3 is TGTGCCAGCAGCCGGTCAGGGAACTATGGCTACACCTTC.